The source of this T cell receptor beta chain is a study of cytomegalovirus exposure and HLA in healthy donors (dated 2017 in TCRdb). Background for the entire study: According to an earlier analysis of around 600 of the donors, about 170 million T cells yielded 117 million unique TCR beta sequences and around 300 Gb of sequence data. An early release covering 500 to 750 HLA-typed donors comprised about 300 gigabases of sequencing data and around 80 million unique TCR sequences. Of the 350 to 450 genotyped donors, more than 75% were placed in the genetic ancestry cluster associated with self-reported Caucasian donors. The study was designed to test whether signatures of past pathogen exposure could be identified by cataloging public T cell receptors. The T cell repertoires of 666 subjects were profiled by immunosequencing and related to cytomegalovirus serostatus. A separate validation cohort of roughly 130 different subjects was used in addition to the roughly 670-subject first cohort. The study combined high-throughput TCR immunosequencing, statistical association of individual TCRs with disease status, and machine learning to predict cytomegalovirus infection status. A later analysis re-examined previously published TCR beta repertoires from 500 to 700 donors and added high-resolution HLA genotyping to investigate patterns of TCR occurrence. Rather than using new phenotypic data, the later analysis identified candidate immune exposures from TCR beta sequences and from how often those sequences occurred across donors. An earlier analysis of some 500 of the donors applied high-throughput TCR beta sequencing to assess whether each TCR beta V gene segment acted as functional or pseudogenic. Alongside the repertoire data, information on donor age, sex, ethnicity and CMV serostatus was compiled. A later genetic analysis used genome-wide SNP genotypes for about 60% of the 666 donors, treating that subset as a discovery cohort. All discovery cohort repertoires had been generated on a single sequencing platform. Both class I and class II loci were covered by HLA typing, at four-digit resolution. The number of typed donors differed by locus: 629-630 for A, B, C, DRB1 and DQB1; about 520 for DQA1; approximately 600 for DPA1; and roughly 490 for DPB1. Roughly five DR-DQ haplotypes were handled as single units for association and clustering, since linkage in the cohort was strong. Across approximately 400 genotyped donors of the cohort, an average of about 200,000 unique TCR beta nucleotide sequences per donor were sequenced, and roughly 20% of those sequences were non-productive.

As regards this clone: The antigen this receptor binds is unknown. Base qualities are missing; no much larger clone stands one base away.

In total, 630 or so healthy bone marrow donors made up the cohort. At the time of sampling, all cohort members were nominally healthy, though unrecorded immune exposures were likely present. The donor tested CMV seropositive, placing the donor among the 310 or so seropositive members of the cohort. A peripheral blood sample was collected from each donor, and TCR beta sequencing was performed on peripheral blood mononuclear cells. The Qiagen DNeasy Blood Extraction Kit was used to extract genomic DNA from the blood cell samples. General conclusions and limits of the study: Because counts were too low, seventeen rarely observed V segments, including chromosome 9 orphons, were excluded from the earlier analysis of fewer than 650 of the donors. Because HLA typing was unavailable for some donors at each locus, only the typed subset was used in association tests. In vitro tests confirmed that a few of the cytomegalovirus-associated TCR beta chains recognize cytomegalovirus antigens. Strong co-occurrence of HLA alleles, especially DR and DQ, made assigning TCR associations to individual alleles difficult. In a later analysis, about 17,000 TCR beta sequences were associated with specific HLA alleles at a false discovery rate of 0.05. Correlated functional status among segregating V segments might reflect linkage disequilibrium, but an unknown experimental factor could not be ruled out. A further reported finding was that TCR beta sequences accurately predicted the HLA-A and HLA-B alleles for most subjects in the first cohort. Sequencing depth was assumed to be roughly uniform across donors in the presence/absence analyses, though that assumption may not hold. In this cohort, only TCR beta chains were sequenced, and detectable features were limited by the absence of alpha or paired-chain data. Across donors, most TCR sequences were observed very rarely, whereas some public TCRs were present in many individuals. According to a later genetic analysis, donors in an Asian-associated ancestry cluster had fewer N-insertions in productive TCRs than the approximately 630-donor mean. According to the authors, the approach could potentially be generalized to other disease states and immunological phenotypes. The only immune exposure information available for the cohort was CMV serostatus. In an earlier analysis of about 600 of the donors, most TCR beta V segments appeared in productive rearrangements about 87% or about 30% of the time, broadly matching IMGT annotations. The classifier was reported to diagnose cytomegalovirus status with high specificity and sensitivity in both the original and validation cohorts. In a later analysis, HLA-associated TCR beta chains were found to be more clonally expanded and to have lower generation probabilities than equally common non-associated chains. A later genetic analysis associated a missense DCLRE1C variant with V-gene and J-gene trimming of TCR beta chains, and an independent cohort replicated the association. The 87-base-pair reads could not distinguish some IMGT-functional V segments, including TRBV6-2 and TRBV6-3, so those segments were excluded. Most CMV-associated TCR beta chains appeared to be HLA-restricted in a later analysis, and the HLA associations seemed to be driven largely by CMV exposure. The study listed 150 to 200 TCR beta chains as associated with cytomegalovirus. In a later analysis, several top co-occurrence clusters were reported to appear linked to parvovirus B19, influenza, CMV and Epstein-Barr virus. According to a later analysis, TCR association rates differed among HLA loci, with DRB1 alleles showing the most associated TCRs and HLA-C alleles showing the fewest. A cluster of highly shared sequence variants was judged likely to represent a technical artifact of the sequencing pipeline.

Libraries came from the immunoSEQ multiplex PCR assay. For the multiplex PCR, a mixture combining 60 forward primers for TCR Vbeta segments and 13 reverse primers for TCR Jbeta segments was used. Amplification of the CDR3 region of rearranged TCR beta genes was performed with a multiplex PCR assay on genomic DNA. The Illumina HiSeq System was used to sequence the amplified TCR beta libraries as 87-base-pair reads. Per the source publication's procedure: A later analysis counted 65 million to 90 million unique TCR beta chains across the 550 to 700 repertoires, and around 12 million of these chains were shared by at least two donors. Raw reads were error-corrected and collapsed into unique sequences with a nearest-neighbor algorithm that merged closely related sequences to remove PCR and sequencing errors. V, D and J gene segments were assigned by aligning CDR3 sequences to IMGT reference sequences. For a sequence to be retained, at least a six-nucleotide match to both a V gene segment and a J gene segment was required. Rearrangements were called productive when the CDR3 lacked stop codons and stayed in frame with V and J; all others were non-productive. CDR3 was defined by IMGT convention, running from the second conserved V-encoded cysteine to the conserved J-encoded phenylalanine. In an earlier analysis of around 570 of the donors, sequences lacking an unambiguous match to a single V gene segment were excluded. An earlier analysis of several hundred of the donors classified V segments as functional when productive rearrangements were above 56.7% and as segregating when the standard deviation between donors was above 5%. To diagnose cytomegalovirus status from the catalog of TCR beta chain sequences, a statistical classification framework was built. In a later analysis, V and J genes were assigned by comparing TCR nucleotide sequences against IMGT/GENE-DB human TR gene sequences. The TCRdist pipeline was used in a later analysis to assign CDR3 sequences and most-parsimonious VDJ recombination scenarios. In a later analysis, each TCR beta chain was defined by its CDR3 amino acid sequence together with its V-gene family, and reads lacking a unique V-gene family were excluded. To address suspected cross-contamination and a sequencing artifact, a later analysis removed several hundred highly shared, low-generation-probability nucleotide sequences. In a later analysis, a clonal expansion index for each public chain was calculated from normalized within-repertoire ranks of inferred template counts. In a later analysis, generation probabilities were computed with a VDJ recombination model fitted to out-of-frame rearrangements, and the resulting probabilities were checked against IGoR. A later analysis scored TCR-TCR, TCR-HLA and TCR-CMV co-occurrence with hypergeometric tests, applying a repertoire-size bias correction to TCR pairs. A later analysis estimated false discovery rates by permuting HLA or CMV assignments 20 times. In a later analysis, co-occurring TCRs were grouped using DBSCAN, with TCRdist sequence similarity added in when clustering inside HLA-allele-positive subsets. For co-occurrence clustering, repertoires with fewer than 30,000 or more than 120,000 public chains were excluded, along with several repertoires with anomalous nucleotide sharing. In its TCRdb copy, this immuneACCESS table keeps in-frame sequences only and misses some clones. Where compared with another copy, unresolved V genes explain less than half of these, and the others have no known cause. V and J calls and clone size are copied from that table; D and trimming were computed from the DNA. For this sample the table gives 100,000 to 150,000 clones, of which roughly 78% were detected only once. Around 10% of the sample goes to the ten largest clones.

The CDR3 has 11 amino acids, counting the end cysteine and phenylalanine. Only the CDR3 portion is preserved as DNA: 33 bases, with reading frame beginning at the first base. The germline V gene (reference sequence) specifies SEHNR as CDR1 and FQNEAQ as CDR2. V is clipped by 3 bases and J by 4 bases, and the sequence between their germline boundaries is 3 bases long. Sequenced input: PBMCs. This clonotype was sampled from a young man in good health and CMV-seropositive. This chain is built from TRBV7-9 and TRBJ2-5; the D gene is not confidently resolved. At the DNA level, the sequence is TGTGCCAGCAGCTTTCGAGAGACCCAGTACTTC. It specifies CASSFRETQYF.